The 3 T cell receptor beta chains in this list originate from one sample, sequenced in a study of T cell responses to AZD1222 COVID-19 vaccine. Profiled with immunoSEQ multiplex PCR; TCRdb holds only in-frame clones, not every one. Here the sample spans 120,000 or so clones, about 88% being singletons. Material: peripheral blood, obtained on day 0 of AZD1222 vaccination. These receptors all come from an adult in good health.

V is TRBV2 and J is TRBJ2-1; a possible D gene is TRBD2 (6 bases). The CDR3 is 15 amino acids. Between the trimmed V and J ends, which lost 6 bases and 7 bases, there was a span of 19 bases. CDR1 is SNHLY, CDR2 FYNNEI, per germline. The CDR3 nucleotides are TGTGCCAGCAGGCTCGGGACTGGGCTCGGGAATGAGCAGTTCTTC. This gives the protein CASRLGTGLGNEQFF. Together with reference TRBV2 and TRBJ2-1, the CDR3 gives the full variable domain: EPEVTQTPSHQVTQMGQEVILRCVPISNHLYFYWYRQILGQKVEFLVSFYNNEISEKSEIFDDQFSVERPDGSNFTLKIRSTKLEDSAMYFCASRLGTGLGNEQFFGPGTRLTVL.

The V gene is TRBV6-5, the J gene TRBJ1-1; TRBD1 is a possible D gene (6 bases). The V gene's germline CDR1 is MNHEY and CDR2 SVGAGI. There are 15 residues in the CDR3. Trimming took off 7 bases at V and 8 bases at J, with 23 bases between the two ends. CDR3 coding DNA: TGTGCCAGCACCCAGGGGCAGGGGAATTTTTGGGAAGCTTTCTTT. Its translation: CASTQGQGNFWEAFF.

In nucleotides, the CDR3 is TGTGCCGGCCTCGGGCTAGCGGGGCCCCGCGGGCAGTATTTT. Translation: CAGLGLAGPRGQYF. V usage is TRBV2 and J usage is TRBJ2-3, with TRBD2 identical over 9 bases. Looked up from germline, CDR1 is SNHLY and CDR2 is FYNNEI. The junction had 17 bases not matched to a gene; V was cut back by 11 bases and J by 11 bases. The CDR3 contains 14 residues.